The entry below gives a single T cell receptor beta chain sequence along with its context. What it binds is not known. The sorted conventional CD4 T cells were gated as CD4+CD127+. The repertoire was sequenced with immunoSEQ multiplex PCR; TCRdb's copy has only in-frame clones and lacks some. Among roughly 25,000 clones listed, roughly 96% were seen once. This record comes from a study of B cell selection in AIRE deficiency. General observations from the study: Shared Treg sequences had shorter CDR3s, biased toward rearrangements with few non-templated insertions.

The V segment lost 1 base and the J segment 7 bases; nucleotides outside the gene matches: 5. Germline loops: CDR1 LGHNA, CDR2 YSLEER. This CDR3 region has 15 residues. Source material: CD4+CD127+ conventional T cells sorted from PBMCs. The TCR originated in a human donor in good health. This chain connects TRBV4-3 to TRBJ1-4, with TRBD1 identical over 8 bases. The CDR3 spells CASSQVGTGSEKLFF. CDR3 bases: TGCGCCAGCAGCCAAGTCGGGACAGGTAGTGAAAAACTGTTTTTT.